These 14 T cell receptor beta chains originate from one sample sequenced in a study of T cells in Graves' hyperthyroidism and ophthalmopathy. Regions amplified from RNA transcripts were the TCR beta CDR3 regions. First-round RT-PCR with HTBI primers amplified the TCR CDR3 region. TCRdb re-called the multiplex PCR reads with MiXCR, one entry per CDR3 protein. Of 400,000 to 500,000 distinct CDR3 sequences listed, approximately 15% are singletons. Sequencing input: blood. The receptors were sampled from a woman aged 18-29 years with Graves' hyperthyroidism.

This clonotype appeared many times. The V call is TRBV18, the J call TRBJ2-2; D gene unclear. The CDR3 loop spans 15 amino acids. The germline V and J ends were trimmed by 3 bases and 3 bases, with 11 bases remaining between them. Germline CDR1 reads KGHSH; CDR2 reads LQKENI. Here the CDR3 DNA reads TGTGCCAGCTCACCTCGGCACATAGACACCGGGGAGCTGTTTTTT. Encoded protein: CASSPRHIDTGELFF.

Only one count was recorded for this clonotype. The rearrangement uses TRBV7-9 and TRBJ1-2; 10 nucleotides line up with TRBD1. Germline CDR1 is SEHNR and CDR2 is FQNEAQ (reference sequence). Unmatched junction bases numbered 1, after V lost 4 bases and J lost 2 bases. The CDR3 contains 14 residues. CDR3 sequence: CASSSDRGNYGYTF. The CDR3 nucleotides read TGTGCCAGCAGCTCGGACAGGGGGAACTATGGCTACACCTTC.

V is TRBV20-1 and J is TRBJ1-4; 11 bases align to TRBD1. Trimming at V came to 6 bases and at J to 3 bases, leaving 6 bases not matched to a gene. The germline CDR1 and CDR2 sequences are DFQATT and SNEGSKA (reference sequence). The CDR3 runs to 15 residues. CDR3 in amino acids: CSARTGGASNEKLFF. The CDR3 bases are TGCAGTGCAAGGACAGGGGGCGCATCTAATGAAAAACTGTTTTTT.

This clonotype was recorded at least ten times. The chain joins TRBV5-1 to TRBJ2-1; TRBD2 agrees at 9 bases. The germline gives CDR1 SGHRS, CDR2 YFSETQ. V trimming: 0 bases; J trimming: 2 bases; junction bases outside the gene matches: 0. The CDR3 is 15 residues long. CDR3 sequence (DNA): TGCGCCAGCAGCTTGGGACTAGCGGCCTACAATGAGCAGTTCTTC. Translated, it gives CASSLGLAAYNEQFF.

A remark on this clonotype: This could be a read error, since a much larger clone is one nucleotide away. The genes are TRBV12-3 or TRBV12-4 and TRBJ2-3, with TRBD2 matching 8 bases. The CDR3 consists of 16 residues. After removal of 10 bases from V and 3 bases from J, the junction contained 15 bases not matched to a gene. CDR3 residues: CATKTGGRRGTDTQYF. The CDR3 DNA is TGTGCCACCAAGACTGGCGGGAGGAGAGGTACAGATACGCAGTATTTT.

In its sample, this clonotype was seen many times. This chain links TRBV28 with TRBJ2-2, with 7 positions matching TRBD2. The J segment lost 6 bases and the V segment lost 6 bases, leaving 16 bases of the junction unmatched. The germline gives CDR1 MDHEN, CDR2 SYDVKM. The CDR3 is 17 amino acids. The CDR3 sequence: CASSPPLVQRGAGELFF. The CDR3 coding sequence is TGTGCCAGCAGCCCCCCATTGGTGCAGCGGGGAGCCGGGGAGCTGTTTTTT.

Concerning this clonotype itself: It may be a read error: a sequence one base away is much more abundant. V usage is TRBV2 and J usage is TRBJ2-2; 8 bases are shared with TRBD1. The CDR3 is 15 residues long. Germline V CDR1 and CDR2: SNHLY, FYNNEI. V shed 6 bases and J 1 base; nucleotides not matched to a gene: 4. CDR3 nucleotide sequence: TGTGCCAGCAGGTCCGGGACAGGGAACACCGGGGAGCTGTTTTTT. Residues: CASRSGTGNTGELFF.

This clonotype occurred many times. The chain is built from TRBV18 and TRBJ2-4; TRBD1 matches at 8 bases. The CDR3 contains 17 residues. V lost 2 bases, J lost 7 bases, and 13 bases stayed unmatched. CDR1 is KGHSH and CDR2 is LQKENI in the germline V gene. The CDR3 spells CASSPTGGLTGGNIQYF. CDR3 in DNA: TGTGCCAGCTCACCAACAGGGGGGCTGACCGGTGGGAACATTCAGTACTTC.

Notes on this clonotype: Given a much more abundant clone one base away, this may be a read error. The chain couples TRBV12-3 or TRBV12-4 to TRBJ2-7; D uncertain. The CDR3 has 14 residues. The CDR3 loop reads CAGSVGMLTYEQYF. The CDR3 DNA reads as TGTGCCGGCAGCGTAGGAATGTTAACCTACGAGCAGTACTTC.

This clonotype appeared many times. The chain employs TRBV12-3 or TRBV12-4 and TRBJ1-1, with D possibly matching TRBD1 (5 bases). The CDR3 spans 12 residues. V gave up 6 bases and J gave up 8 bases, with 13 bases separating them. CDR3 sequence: CASSGWTKEAFF. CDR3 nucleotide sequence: TGTGCCAGCAGCGGTTGGACAAAAGAAGCTTTCTTT.

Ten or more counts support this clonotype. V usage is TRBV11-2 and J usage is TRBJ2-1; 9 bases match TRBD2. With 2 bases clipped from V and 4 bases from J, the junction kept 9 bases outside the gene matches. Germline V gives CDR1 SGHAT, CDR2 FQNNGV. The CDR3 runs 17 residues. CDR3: CASSLMAGGPLYNEQFF. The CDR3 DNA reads TGTGCCAGCAGCTTAATGGCGGGAGGGCCTCTTTACAATGAGCAGTTCTTC.

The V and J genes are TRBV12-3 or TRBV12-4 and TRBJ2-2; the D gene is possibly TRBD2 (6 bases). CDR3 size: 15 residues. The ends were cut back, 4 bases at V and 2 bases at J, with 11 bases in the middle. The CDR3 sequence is CASSSLGTNTGELFF. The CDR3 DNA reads TGTGCCAGCAGTTCCCTCGGGACTAACACCGGGGAGCTGTTTTTT.

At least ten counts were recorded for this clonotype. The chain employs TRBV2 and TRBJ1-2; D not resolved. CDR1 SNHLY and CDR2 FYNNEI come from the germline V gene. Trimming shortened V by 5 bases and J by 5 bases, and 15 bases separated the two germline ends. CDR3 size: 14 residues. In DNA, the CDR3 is TGTGCCAGCAGTCAAGGATACAGCACGTATGGCTACACCTTC. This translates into CASSQGYSTYGYTF.

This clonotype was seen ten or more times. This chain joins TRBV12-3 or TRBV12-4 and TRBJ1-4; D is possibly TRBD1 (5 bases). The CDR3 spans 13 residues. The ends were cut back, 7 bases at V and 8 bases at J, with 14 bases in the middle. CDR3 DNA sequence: TGTGCCAGCATACGCTCCTGGGGCGAAAAACTGTTTTTT. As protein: CASIRSWGEKLFF.